This entry describes one TCR beta chain. The CDR3 has 13 amino acids. Germline CDR1 LNHDA, CDR2 SQIVND (reference sequence). Between the trimmed V and J ends, which lost 1 base and 7 bases, there was a span of 5 bases. The data were obtained in a study of control samples from healthy donors and cancer patients. Sequencing was performed with immunoSEQ multiplex PCR; in TCRdb, only in-frame clones are kept and a portion is missing. The table lists around 110,000 clones, around 90% of them singletons, with less than 3% in the top ten. The gene calls are TRBV19 and TRBJ1-6, with D unclear. The sequencing input was blood. This TCR was recovered from a woman in her 70s in good health. The CDR3 bases are TGTGCCAGTAGTATAGGCTTCAATTCACCCCTCCACTTT. This gives the protein CASSIGFNSPLHF.